The 7 T cell receptor beta chains reported below all come from one sample, sequenced in a study of shared clonotypes between healthy human individuals. TCRdb's copy holds only in-frame clones and misses some; the assay was immunoSEQ multiplex PCR. The repertoire holds around 2.1 million clones, with 90% to 96% as singletons. Input material: naive CD4+ T cells sorted from blood. Subset denoted: CD45RA+ positively selected. The receptors derive from a young man in good health.

The chain has TRBV7-8 and TRBJ2-7, with 8 bases that match TRBD2. The CDR3 is made up of 15 amino acids. CDR1 is SGHVS, CDR2 FQNEAQ, per germline. V gave up 5 bases and J gave up 6 bases; unmatched junction bases: 12. CDR3 residues: CASSHGLAGAPEQYF. CDR3 coding DNA: TGTGCCAGCAGCCACGGACTAGCTGGAGCACCCGAGCAGTACTTC. Filled out from reference TRBV7-8 and TRBJ2-7, the complete variable domain reads GAGVSQSPRYKVAKRGQDVALRCDPISGHVSLFWYQQALGQGPEFLTYFQNEAQLDKSGLPSDRFFAERPEGSVSTLKIQRTQQEDSAVYLCASSHGLAGAPEQYFGPGTRLTVT.

The chain has TRBV18 and TRBJ2-1; D gene uncertain. V lost 3 bases, J lost 10 bases, and 16 bases lay in between. CDR1 and CDR2 from the germline V gene are KGHSH and LQKENI. The CDR3 has 14 amino acids. Written as DNA, the CDR3 is TGTGCCAGCTCACCCTCGGCCGAGTCGACCGAGCAGTTCTTC. Amino acid sequence: CASSPSAESTEQFF.

The V and J genes are TRBV6-5 and TRBJ1-2; TRBD1 is a possible D gene (6 bases). CDR3 size: 15 residues. CDR1 is MNHEY, CDR2 SVGAGI, per germline. The V end was cut by 5 bases, the J end by 4 bases, with 17 bases between. In DNA form, the CDR3 reads TGTGCCAGCAGTAAGACCTCAGGGGCAGGCTATGGCTACACCTTC. It codes for CASSKTSGAGYGYTF.

This clone was observed a single time. Different DNA sequences within this sample yield the same CDR3. CDR3 nucleotides: TGTGCCAGCAGCGCCGACAGGGCCGGAAACACCATATATTTT. Its translation: CASSADRAGNTIYF. The chain is built from TRBV9 and TRBJ1-3; 7 bases agree with TRBD1. J gave up 4 bases and V 3 bases, and 4 bases lay outside the gene matches. The CDR3 is 14 residues long. CDR1 is SGDLS and CDR2 is YYNGEE in the germline V gene.

The gene calls are TRBV7-3 and TRBJ2-1; D perhaps matches TRBD2 (5 bases). CDR1 SGHTA and CDR2 FQGTGA come from the germline V gene. The CDR3 extends over 14 amino acids. Deletions cut 5 bases from V and 1 base from J, with 9 bases between. The CDR3 reads CASSMDLSYNEQFF. The CDR3 region has the DNA TGTGCCAGCAGCATGGACTTATCCTACAATGAGCAGTTCTTC.

The rearrangement uses TRBV7-8 and TRBJ2-7, with D possibly matching TRBD1 (6 bases). The CDR3 loop spans 16 amino acids. Trimming took 5 bases from V and 1 from J, leaving 18 bases between them. The V gene's germline CDR1 is SGHVS and CDR2 FQNEAQ. The CDR3 is CASSPPPGQVSYEQYF. Written as DNA, the CDR3 is TGTGCCAGCAGCCCGCCACCGGGACAAGTATCCTACGAGCAGTACTTC.

Notes on this clone: Additional DNA sequences in this sample encode the identical CDR3. V usage is TRBV30 and J usage is TRBJ1-3, with unresolved D. The CDR3 has 13 amino acids. CDR1 is GTSNPN and CDR2 is SVGIG in the germline V gene (reference sequence). The ends were cut back, 1 base at V and 4 bases at J, with 8 bases in the middle. The CDR3 protein is CAWSGQVGNTIYF. The DNA of the CDR3 is TGTGCCTGGAGTGGCCAAGTCGGAAACACCATATATTTT. Full variable domain (rest looked up from reference TRBV30 and TRBJ1-3): SQTIHQWPATLVQPVGSPLSLECTVEGTSNPNLYWYRQAAGRGLQLLFYSVGIGQISSEVPQNLSASRPQDRQFILSSKKLLLSDSGFYLCAWSGQVGNTIYFGEGSWLTVV.